This entry is about one TCR beta chain. Original processing notes: How many nucleated cells were present was estimated from reference gene primer amplification. Assay: immunoSEQ multiplex PCR; the TCRdb copy retains only in-frame clones and omits some. That table furnishes V, J and clone size, whereas the DNA furnished D and trimming. The table lists about 190,000 clones, about three quarters of them singletons, with roughly 2.8% in the top ten. CDR1 is SGHRS, CDR2 YFSETQ, per germline. V gave up 6 bases and J gave up 4 bases; unmatched junction bases: 7. This CDR3 is 14 amino acids long. This sample is part of a study of blood T cell repertoires in COVID-19. Study-wide background: There were acute and convalescent COVID-19 samples, and they came from the United States, Italy and Spain. PBMCs, B-cell-depleted T cells, or T cells provided the cDNA or gDNA that made up the material.

The source is a woman older than 75 with active or convalescent COVID-19. The chain joins TRBV5-1 to TRBJ1-1; TRBD1 matches 9 bases. Sequences were obtained from peripheral blood. The chain's CDR3 is CASTTGQGLTEAFF. The CDR3 DNA sequence: TGCGCCAGCACCACCGGACAGGGGCTCACTGAAGCTTTCTTT.